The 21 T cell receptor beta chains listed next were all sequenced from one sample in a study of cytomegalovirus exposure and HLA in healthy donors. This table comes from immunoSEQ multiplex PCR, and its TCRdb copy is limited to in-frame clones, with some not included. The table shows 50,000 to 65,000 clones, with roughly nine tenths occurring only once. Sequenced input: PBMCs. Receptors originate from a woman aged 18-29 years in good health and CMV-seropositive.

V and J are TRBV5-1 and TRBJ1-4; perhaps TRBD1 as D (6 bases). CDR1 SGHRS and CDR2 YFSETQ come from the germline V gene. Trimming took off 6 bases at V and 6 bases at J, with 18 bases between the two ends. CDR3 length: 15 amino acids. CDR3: CASTYGGRVDEKLFF. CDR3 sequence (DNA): TGCGCCAGCACCTACGGGGGGCGGGTAGATGAAAAACTGTTTTTT. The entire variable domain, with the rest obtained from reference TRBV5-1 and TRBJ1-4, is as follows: KAGVTQTPRYLIKTRGQQVTLSCSPISGHRSVSWYQQTPGQGLQFLFEYFSETQRNKGNFPGRFSGRQFSNSRSEMNVSTLELGDSALYLCASTYGGRVDEKLFFGSGTQLSVL.

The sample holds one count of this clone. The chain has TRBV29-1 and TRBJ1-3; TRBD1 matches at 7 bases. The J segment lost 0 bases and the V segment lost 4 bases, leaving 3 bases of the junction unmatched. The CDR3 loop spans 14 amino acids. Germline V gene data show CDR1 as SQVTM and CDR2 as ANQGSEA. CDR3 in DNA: TGCAGCGTTGGGGACAGACGCTCTGGAAACACCATATATTTT. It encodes CSVGDRRSGNTIYF.

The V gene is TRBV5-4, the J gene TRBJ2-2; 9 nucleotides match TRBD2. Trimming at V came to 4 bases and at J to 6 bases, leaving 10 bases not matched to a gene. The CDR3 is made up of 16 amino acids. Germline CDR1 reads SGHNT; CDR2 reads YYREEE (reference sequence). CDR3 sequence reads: CASSRLAGGRSGELFF. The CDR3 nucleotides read TGTGCCAGCAGCCGACTCGCGGGGGGGCGGTCCGGGGAGCTGTTTTTT.

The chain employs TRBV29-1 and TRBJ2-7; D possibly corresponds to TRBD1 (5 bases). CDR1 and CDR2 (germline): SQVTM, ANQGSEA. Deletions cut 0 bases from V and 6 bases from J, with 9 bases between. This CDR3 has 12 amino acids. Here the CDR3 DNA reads TGCAGCGTTGAAGATCGGACAACCGAGCAGTACTTC. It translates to CSVEDRTTEQYF.

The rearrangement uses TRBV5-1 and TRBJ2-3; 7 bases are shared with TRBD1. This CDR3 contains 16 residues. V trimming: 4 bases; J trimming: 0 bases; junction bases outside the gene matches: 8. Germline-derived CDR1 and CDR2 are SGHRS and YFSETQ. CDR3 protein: CASSVGDRRSTDTQYF. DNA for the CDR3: TGCGCCAGCAGCGTGGGGGACAGAAGAAGCACAGATACGCAGTATTTT.

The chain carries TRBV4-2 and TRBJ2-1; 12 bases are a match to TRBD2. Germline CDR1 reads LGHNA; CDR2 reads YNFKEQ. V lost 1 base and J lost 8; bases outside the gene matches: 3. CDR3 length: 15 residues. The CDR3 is CASSQASGGADEQFF. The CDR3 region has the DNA TGTGCCAGCAGCCAAGCTAGCGGGGGGGCGGATGAGCAGTTCTTC.

The CDR3, as DNA: TGTGCCACCAGCAGATCAGGGGGTGCCAAAAACATTCAGTACTTC. Translated, it gives CATSRSGGAKNIQYF. This sequence joins TRBV15 and TRBJ2-4, with 7 bases lining up with TRBD1. Per germline, CDR1 LNHNV and CDR2 YYDKDF (reference sequence). J gave up 1 base and V 2 bases, and 2 bases lay outside the gene matches. The CDR3 has 15 residues. The variable domain in full, with the rest retrieved from reference TRBV15 and TRBJ2-4, is DAMVIQNPRYQVTQFGKPVTLSCSQTLNHNVMYWYQQKSSQAPKLLFHYYDKDFNNEADTPDNFQSRRPNTSFCFLDIRSPGLGDTAMYLCATSRSGGAKNIQYFGAGTRLSVL.

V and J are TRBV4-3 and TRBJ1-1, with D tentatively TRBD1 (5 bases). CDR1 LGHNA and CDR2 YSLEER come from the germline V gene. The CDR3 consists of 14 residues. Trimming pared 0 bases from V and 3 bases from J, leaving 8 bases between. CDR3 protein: CASSQEWGDTEAFF. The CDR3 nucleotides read TGCGCCAGCAGCCAAGAGTGGGGGGACACTGAAGCTTTCTTT.

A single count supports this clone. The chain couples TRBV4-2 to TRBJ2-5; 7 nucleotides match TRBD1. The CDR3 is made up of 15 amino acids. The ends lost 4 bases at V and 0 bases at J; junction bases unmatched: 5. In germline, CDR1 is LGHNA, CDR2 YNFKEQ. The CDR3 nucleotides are TGTGCCAGCAGCCGACAGGGCCAGGACCAAGAGACCCAGTACTTC. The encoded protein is CASSRQGQDQETQYF.

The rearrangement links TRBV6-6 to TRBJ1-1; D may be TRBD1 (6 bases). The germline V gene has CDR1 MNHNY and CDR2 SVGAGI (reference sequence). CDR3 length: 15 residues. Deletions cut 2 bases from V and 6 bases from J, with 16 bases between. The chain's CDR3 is CASSYLLGGAAEAFF. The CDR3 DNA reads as TGTGCCAGCAGTTACCTTCTAGGGGGAGCGGCTGAAGCTTTCTTT.

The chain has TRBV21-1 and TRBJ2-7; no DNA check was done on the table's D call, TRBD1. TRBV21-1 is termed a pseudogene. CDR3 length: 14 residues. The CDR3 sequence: CASSQDSPPNEQYF. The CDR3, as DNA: TGTGCCAGCAGCCAGGACAGCCCTCCCAACGAGCAGTACTTC.

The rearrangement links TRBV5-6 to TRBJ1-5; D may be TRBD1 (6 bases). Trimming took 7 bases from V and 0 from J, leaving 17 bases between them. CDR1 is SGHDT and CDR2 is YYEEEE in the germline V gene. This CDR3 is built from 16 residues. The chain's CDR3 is CASRGGGPNSNQPQHF. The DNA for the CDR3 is TGTGCCAGCCGAGGGGGGGGCCCAAATAGCAATCAGCCCCAGCATTTT.

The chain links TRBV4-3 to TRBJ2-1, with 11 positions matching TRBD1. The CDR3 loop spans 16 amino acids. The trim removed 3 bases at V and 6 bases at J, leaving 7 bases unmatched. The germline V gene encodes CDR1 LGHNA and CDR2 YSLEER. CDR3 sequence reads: CASSQTPGQGGNEQFF. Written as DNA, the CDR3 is TGCGCCAGCAGCCAGACCCCGGGACAGGGGGGCAATGAGCAGTTCTTC.

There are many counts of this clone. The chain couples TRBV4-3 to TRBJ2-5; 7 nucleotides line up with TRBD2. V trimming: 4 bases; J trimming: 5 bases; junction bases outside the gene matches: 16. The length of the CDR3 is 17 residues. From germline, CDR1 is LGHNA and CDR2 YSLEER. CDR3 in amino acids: CASSPDGRRGFGETQYF. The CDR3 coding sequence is TGCGCCAGCAGCCCCGACGGAAGGCGGGGGTTCGGGGAGACCCAGTACTTC.

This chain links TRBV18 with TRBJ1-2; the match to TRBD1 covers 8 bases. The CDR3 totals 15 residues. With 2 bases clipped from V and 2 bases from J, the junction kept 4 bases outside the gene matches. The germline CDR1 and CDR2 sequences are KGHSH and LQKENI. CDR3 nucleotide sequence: TGTGCCAGCTCACCAGGAGCAGGGGGCAACTATGGCTACACCTTC. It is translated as CASSPGAGGNYGYTF. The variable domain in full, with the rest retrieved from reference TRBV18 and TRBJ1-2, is NAGVMQNPRHLVRRRGQEARLRCSPMKGHSHVYWYRQLPEEGLKFMVYLQKENIIDESGMPKERFSAEFPKEGPSILRIQQVVRGDSAAYFCASSPGAGGNYGYTFGSGTRLTVV.

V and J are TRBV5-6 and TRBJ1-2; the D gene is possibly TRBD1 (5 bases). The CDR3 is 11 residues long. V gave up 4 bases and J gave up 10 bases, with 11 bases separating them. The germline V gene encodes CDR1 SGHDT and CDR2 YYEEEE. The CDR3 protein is CASSLQGSYTF. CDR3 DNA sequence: TGTGCCAGCAGCCTGCAGGGATCCTACACCTTC.

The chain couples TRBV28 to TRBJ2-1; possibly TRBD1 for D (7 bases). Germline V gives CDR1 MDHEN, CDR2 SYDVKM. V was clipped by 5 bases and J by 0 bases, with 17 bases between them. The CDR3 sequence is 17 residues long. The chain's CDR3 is CASSPAGTASSYNEQFF. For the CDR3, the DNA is TGTGCCAGCAGTCCCGCGGGGACAGCCAGCTCCTACAATGAGCAGTTCTTC.

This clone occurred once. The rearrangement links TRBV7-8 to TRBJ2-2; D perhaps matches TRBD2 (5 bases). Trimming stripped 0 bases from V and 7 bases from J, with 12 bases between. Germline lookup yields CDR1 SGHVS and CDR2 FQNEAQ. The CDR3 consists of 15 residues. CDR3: CASSLAGVSGGELFF. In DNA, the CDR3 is TGTGCCAGCAGCTTAGCCGGGGTTTCAGGCGGGGAGCTGTTTTTT. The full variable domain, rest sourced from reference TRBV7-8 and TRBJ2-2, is GAGVSQSPRYKVAKRGQDVALRCDPISGHVSLFWYQQALGQGPEFLTYFQNEAQLDKSGLPSDRFFAERPEGSVSTLKIQRTQQEDSAVYLCASSLAGVSGGELFFGEGSRLTVL.

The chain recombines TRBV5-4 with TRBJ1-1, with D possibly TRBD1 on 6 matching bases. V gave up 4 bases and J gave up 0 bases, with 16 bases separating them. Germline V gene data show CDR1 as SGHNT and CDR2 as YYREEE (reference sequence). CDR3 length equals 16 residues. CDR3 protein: CASSPGGAGVNTEAFF. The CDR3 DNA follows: TGTGCCAGCAGCCCGGGGGGGGCTGGGGTGAACACTGAAGCTTTCTTT.

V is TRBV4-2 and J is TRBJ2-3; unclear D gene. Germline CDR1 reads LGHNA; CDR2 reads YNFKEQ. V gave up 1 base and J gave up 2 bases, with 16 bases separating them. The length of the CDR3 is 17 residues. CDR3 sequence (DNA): TGTGCCAGCAGCCAAGCGTACACCTCCCTTGACACAGATACGCAGTATTTT. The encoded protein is CASSQAYTSLDTDTQYF.

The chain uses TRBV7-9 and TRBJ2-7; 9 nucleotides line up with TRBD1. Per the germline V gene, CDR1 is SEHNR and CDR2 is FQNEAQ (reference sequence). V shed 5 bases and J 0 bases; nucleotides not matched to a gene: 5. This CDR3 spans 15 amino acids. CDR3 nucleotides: TGTGCCAGCAGCCCGACAGGGGGGAGCTCCTACGAGCAGTACTTC. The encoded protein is CASSPTGGSSYEQYF.